This T cell receptor beta chain was obtained from a study of blood T cell repertoires in COVID-19. Study-level background: Samples came from the United States, Italy and Spain, spanning acute and convalescent COVID-19. Nucleic acid was either cDNA or gDNA, and it came from T cells, B-cell-depleted T cells, or PBMCs.

Original data processing: Amplified reference gene primers provided the basis for estimating nucleated cell counts. TCRdb's table, derived via immunoSEQ multiplex PCR, lists solely in-frame clones and lacks some. V and J calls and clone size are those listed in that table; D and trimming were worked out from the DNA. The data contain about 50,000 clones, around 85% of them singletons. CDR1 and CDR2 (germline): DFQATT, SNEGSKA (reference sequence). CDR3 length equals 13 residues. The V segment lost 3 bases and the J segment 1 base; nucleotides outside the gene matches: 2. Sequencing input: peripheral blood. The chain is built from TRBV20-1 and TRBJ1-1, with 7 positions matching TRBD1. This clonotype originated in a man aged 55 to 70 with acute or convalescent COVID-19. The CDR3 DNA reads as TGCAGTGCTAGTGACAGGGCGAACACTGAAGCTTTCTTT. This encodes CSASDRANTEAFF.